A selection of T cell receptor beta chains follows, all from one sample in a study of T cell repertoires in cytomegalovirus infection. TCRdb reprocessed the reads via MiXCR and lists one record per CDR3 protein. The table shows around 770,000 distinct CDR3 sequences, with 25% to 30% occurring only once. No cognate antigen is known for these TCRs. This sample comprised cultured CD8+ T cells from PBMCs, obtained from culture after CMV antigen stimulation. These receptor sequences come from a human donor in good health (CMV status not recorded). Some clones in this sample may be carry-over from other donors' samples. Both conserved end residues are part of each CDR3. D genes are given only for firm matches. Part of the rows lack a size; the others show once, few, many or a class for expanded clones.

abundance	d_gene	j_gene	v_gene	CDR3aa	CDR3nt
many	NA	TRBJ2-7	TRBV6-5	CASSYSPTVYEQYF	TGTGCCAGCAGTTACTCCCCGACAGTATACGAGCAGTACTTC
NA	NA	TRBJ2-1	TRBV4-1	CASTPGGGGNEQFF	TGCGCCAGCACCCCGGGGGGCGGTGGCAATGAGCAGTTCTTC
few	TRBD1	TRBJ2-5	TRBV2	CASSDTGQPQETQYF	TGTGCCAGCAGTGACACGGGACAGCCCCAAGAGACCCAGTACTTC
NA	TRBD2	TRBJ2-1	TRBV13	CASSEDTSGGSYNEQFF	TGTGCCAGCAGCGAAGATACTAGCGGGGGTTCCTACAATGAGCAGTTCTTC
few	TRBD1	TRBJ2-5	TRBV5-6	CASRGQGPETQYF	TGTGCCAGCAGGGGACAGGGGCCAGAGACCCAGTACTTC
few	NA	TRBJ2-2	TRBV12-3/TRBV12-4	CASSPLTGLRELFF	TGTGCCAGCAGTCCCCTAACAGGATTAAGGGAGCTGTTTTTT
NA	TRBD1	TRBJ2-1	TRBV6-5	CASSRDSGTAIGYNNEQFF	TGTGCCAGCAGTCGAGATTCCGGGACAGCGATTGGATACAACAATGAGCAGTTCTTC
NA	TRBD1	TRBJ1-3	TRBV9	CASSPPGTGVYF	TGTGCCAGCAGCCCCCCCGGGACAGGGGTATATTTT
once	TRBD1	TRBJ1-2	TRBV10-2	CASSKGPTGDSTNYGYTF	TGCGCCAGCAGTAAAGGACCCACAGGGGACTCTACTAACTATGGCTACACCTTC
few	NA	TRBJ2-1	TRBV6-5	CASSYSEGTHYNEQFF	TGTGCCAGCAGTTACTCGGAGGGGACTCACTACAATGAGCAGTTCTTC
few	TRBD1	TRBJ1-1	TRBV7-9	CASYDRDRGRSTEAFF	TGTGCCAGCTATGACCGGGACAGGGGAAGGAGCACTGAAGCTTTCTTT
NA	TRBD2	TRBJ2-6	TRBV2	CASRGAGGNSGANVLTF	TGTGCCAGCAGGGGAGCGGGGGGCAACTCTGGGGCCAACGTCCTGACTTTC
few	TRBD1	TRBJ2-1	TRBV6-1	CASSAGGESYNEQFF	TGTGCCAGCAGTGCAGGGGGCGAATCCTACAATGAGCAGTTCTTC
few	TRBD1	TRBJ1-1	TRBV6-1	CASSVRGQGGAEAFF	TGTGCCAGCAGTGTCCGTGGACAGGGTGGGGCTGAAGCTTTCTTT
NA	TRBD2	TRBJ2-3	TRBV7-8	CASSLVWGGFLDTQYF	TGTGCCAGCAGCTTAGTTTGGGGGGGGTTTTTGGATACGCAGTATTTT
NA	NA	TRBJ2-5	TRBV6-6	CASSADSLRAQYF	TGTGCCAGCAGTGCGGACAGTCTCAGGGCCCAGTACTTC
NA	TRBD1	TRBJ1-6	TRBV6-1	CASSTEQGARNSPLHF	TGTGCCAGCAGTACGGAGCAGGGGGCTCGGAATTCACCCCTCCACTTT
few	NA	TRBJ2-3	TRBV28	CASRSPSDSTDTQYF	TGTGCCAGCAGATCGCCTTCGGACAGCACAGATACGCAGTATTTT
few	NA	TRBJ1-5	TRBV5-6	CASSLGGAPQHF	TGTGCCAGCAGCTTGGGGGGCGCGCCCCAGCATTTT
NA	TRBD1	TRBJ1-2	TRBV12-3/TRBV12-4	CASSRDRGVDGYTF	TGTGCCAGCAGCCGGGACAGGGGCGTAGATGGCTACACCTTC
NA	NA	TRBJ1-2	TRBV6-5	CASSSRDASNYGYTF	TGTGCCAGCAGTTCCCGGGACGCGAGCAACTATGGCTACACCTTC
NA	NA	TRBJ1-1	TRBV4-1	CASSQVDGGEAFF	TGCGCCAGCAGCCAAGTTGATGGGGGTGAAGCTTTCTTT
many	NA	TRBJ2-2	TRBV7-8	CAGAGTGELFF	TGTGCCGGCGCAGGGACCGGGGAGCTGTTTTTT
NA	NA	TRBJ1-4	TRBV12-3/TRBV12-4	CASSFLSGALKPATNEKLFF	TGTGCCAGCAGTTTCCTTTCTGGGGCACTTAAACCTGCAACTAATGAAAAACTGTTTTTT
NA	NA	TRBJ2-7	TRBV6-5	CASSYNSVREQYF	TGTGCCAGCAGTTACAACTCGGTTCGCGAGCAGTACTTC
few	NA	TRBJ1-5	TRBV7-9	CASSLNLQPQHF	TGTGCCAGCAGCTTAAATCTTCAGCCCCAGCATTTT
NA	TRBD2	TRBJ2-3	TRBV7-6	CASSELAGPTRNTDTQYF	TGTGCCAGCAGCGAACTAGCGGGGCCTACCCGGAACACAGATACGCAGTATTTT
NA	TRBD2	TRBJ2-5	TRBV7-6	CVSSLETSTDQTQYF	TGTGTCAGCAGCTTAGAGACTAGCACAGATCAGACCCAGTACTTC
NA	TRBD2	TRBJ2-5	TRBV28	CASSFLAGDSMETQYF	TGTGCCAGCAGTTTTCTAGCGGGGGACTCGATGGAGACCCAGTACTTC